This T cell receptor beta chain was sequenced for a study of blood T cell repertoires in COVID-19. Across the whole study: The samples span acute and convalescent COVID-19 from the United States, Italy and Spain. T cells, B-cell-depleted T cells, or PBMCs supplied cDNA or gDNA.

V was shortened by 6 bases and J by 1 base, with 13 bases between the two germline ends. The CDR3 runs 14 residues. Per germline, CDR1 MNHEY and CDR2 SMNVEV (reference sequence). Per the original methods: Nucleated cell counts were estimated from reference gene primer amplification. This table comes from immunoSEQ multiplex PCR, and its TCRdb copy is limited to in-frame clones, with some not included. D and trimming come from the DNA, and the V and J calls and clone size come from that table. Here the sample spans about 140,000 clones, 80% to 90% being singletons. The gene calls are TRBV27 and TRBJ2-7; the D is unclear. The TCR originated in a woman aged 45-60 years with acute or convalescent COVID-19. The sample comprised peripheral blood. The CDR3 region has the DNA TGTGCCAGCAGGTTAATCGCCTATTCCTACGAGCAGTACTTC. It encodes CASRLIAYSYEQYF.